This T cell receptor beta chain was retrieved from a study of shared clonotypes between healthy human individuals (TCRdb year 2020). General notes on the study: The cohort included three men and a couple of women between 18 and 49 years of age. Each donor's leukapheresis produced roughly between roughly 0.85 and 9 billion PBMCs. Blood TCR repertoires of four to six healthy adults were deeply sequenced to estimate repertoire size and the extent of clonotype sharing between individuals. To increase sequencing depth and limit assay-specific biases, different laboratories used diverse techniques to prepare libraries and sequence TCR repertoires. For each donor, three plates each were used for CD4 naive and CD4 memory, two plates were used for CD8 naive, and one plate was used for CD8 memory.

General conclusions and limits of the study: When several donors were compared, the shared fraction of clonotypes was about 5% for naive CD4, 3.5% for naive CD8, more than 2% for memory CD4, and under 0.5% for memory CD8. Incomplete sequencing was indicated by rarefaction of sorted-subset datasets, despite the large sequencing depth. Pairwise subsampling indicated that sequencing depth was expected to affect the degree of clonotype sharing among donors. Estimated clonotype richness was generally larger for naive than for memory subsets. Sampling was restricted to blood, and TCR repertoires in tissues likely differ from the TCR repertoires found in blood. The small number of donors limited the genetic and exposure-history diversity represented. Compared with non-shared clonotypes, clonotypes shared by all four sorted-subset donors had higher generation probabilities.

The CDR3 has 16 amino acids, counting the end cysteine and phenylalanine. Only the CDR3 region is kept as DNA, spanning 48 bases read in frame from base 1. Taken from the germline V gene (reference sequence), the CDR1 and CDR2 loops are GTSNPN and SVGIG. The trim is 2 bases for V and 0 bases for J, with a gap of 14 bases between the germline ends. TCR CDR3 regions were amplified from genomic DNA by multiplex PCR using the deep immunoSEQ assay. Extracted genomic DNA from each cell subset was spread evenly across all wells of several immunoSEQ 96-well plates, with each plate serving as a replicate. For sorted subsets, 150 to 250 ng genomic DNA, equal to tens of thousands of T cell genomes, was loaded into each replicate PCR. Purified libraries were quantified with a Qubit 3.0 fluorometer, sized on a Bioanalyzer 2100, and re-quantified with the KAPA Library Quantification kit. Every immunoSEQ 96-well plate was sequenced on a dedicated single-read 150-cycle Illumina NextSeq 550 flow cell. On the study's bioinformatics: Because only junctional sequences without quality scores were contained in the immunoSEQ output, filtering matching that applied to full-length reads could not be performed. Sequences were annotated with PyIR, a Python wrapper for IgBLAST v1.9, and V/J genes and CDR3 were assigned using IMGT germline references. Reads were removed for weak V/J assignments (E-value above 1e-6), missing CDR3, stop codons, out-of-frame junctions, or ambiguous translated residues. V3J clonotypes were defined as sequences sharing an identical inferred V gene, J gene, and CDR3 amino acid sequence. Percentage overlap between repertoires was computed as shared unique clonotypes divided by the size of the smaller repertoire. RTK rarefaction, the Chao1 estimator, and Recon v2.1 estimates of unobserved clonotypes were used to assess repertoire richness. OLGA was used to compute generation probabilities for all TCRbeta clonotypes that the gDNA method yielded from a few donors. What TCRdb holds here is the immuneACCESS table cut down to in-frame rearrangements. Part of the clones is not present; checked against another copy, under half of the missing clones reflect an unresolved V gene, and the others are unexplained. The V and J calls and clone size come from that table; D and trimming were worked out from the DNA. This sample gives around 700,000 clones in total; just over 90% of them show up just once. Clones ranked in the top ten supply more than 20% of the sample.

CD8 naive samples consisted of CD45RO-negative cells that were positively selected for CCR7, yielding a CD45RA+CCR7+ population without TemRA cells. The donors were healthy, HIV-negative adults with no recently reported acute infections or vaccinations. Every donor was a Caucasian adult residing in Nashville, Tennessee, USA. Blood was obtained by leukapheresis, after which PBMCs were separated by Ficoll-Histopaque density gradient centrifugation and cryopreserved in liquid nitrogen vapor phase. Purity and quantity of every magnetically sorted T cell population were checked by analytical flow cytometry. From each sorted fraction, genomic DNA was isolated and quantified by UV absorbance on a Nanodrop 2000c. About this clone itself: Its antigen target is currently unknown. No base quality values were provided; no much bigger clone lies one nucleotide off.

Sequenced input: naive CD8+ T cells sorted from blood. Explained via the paper, the cell subset or site label denotes: CD45RA+CCR7+. In this chain, TRBV30 is recombined with TRBJ2-1, with the D gene not confidently named. This receptor was obtained from a young man in good health. For the CDR3, the sequence is CAWSSNLKSSYNEQFF. The DNA sequence is given as TGTGCCTGGAGTTCAAATCTGAAGAGCTCCTACAATGAGCAGTTCTTC.